The 30 T cell receptor beta chains reported below all come from one sample, sequenced in a study of T cells in Graves' hyperthyroidism and ophthalmopathy. Amplification of TCR beta CDR3 regions used RNA as the template. In the first-round RT-PCR of the TCR CDR3, the HTBI primer set was used. Each CDR3 protein is one row after TCRdb ran MiXCR on the multiplex PCR reads. The table lists about 420,000 distinct CDR3 sequences, around a sixth of them singletons. Sequencing was performed on blood. The receptors were gathered from a woman aged 18-29 years with Graves' hyperthyroidism.

This sequence joins TRBV20-1 and TRBJ2-7, with D possibly being TRBD2 (6 bases). CDR3 size: 13 residues. Germline V gene sequence: CDR1 DFQATT, CDR2 SNEGSKA (reference sequence). CDR3 sequence: CSGAGGGIGEQYF. For the CDR3, the DNA is TGCAGCGGTGCTGGGGGAGGAATAGGCGAGCAGTACTTC.

Only a few counts were recorded for this clonotype. The DNA of the CDR3 is TGTGCCAGCAGCCCCACTGCGGGGGGGAATAATGAGCAGTTCTTC. This translates into CASSPTAGGNNEQFF. The V and J genes are TRBV11-2 and TRBJ2-1; 9 bases align to TRBD2. This CDR3 contains 15 residues. V lost 5 bases and J lost 7; bases outside the gene matches: 9. Per germline, CDR1 SGHAT and CDR2 FQNNGV. Supplemented by reference TRBV11-2 and TRBJ2-1, the full variable domain reads EAGVAQSPRYKIIEKRQSVAFWCNPISGHATLYWYQQILGQGPKLLIQFQNNGVVDDSQLPKDRFSAERLKGVDSTLKIQPAKLEDSAVYLCASSPTAGGNNEQFFGPGTRLTVL.

This chain connects TRBV19 to TRBJ1-3; 7 bases are shared with TRBD1. The CDR3 is made up of 16 amino acids. Unmatched junction bases numbered 9, after V lost 5 bases and J lost 2 bases. Germline V CDR1 and CDR2: LNHDA, SQIVND (reference sequence). CDR3 bases: TGTGCCAGTAGTCCCCAACAGGGGCGCCCTGGAAACACCATATATTTT. It codes for CASSPQQGRPGNTIYF. The full variable domain, with the rest looked up from reference TRBV19 and TRBJ1-3, is DGGITQSPKYLFRKEGQNVTLSCEQNLNHDAMYWYRQDPGQGLRLIYYSQIVNDFQKGDIAEGYSVSREKKESFPLTVTSAQKNPTAFYLCASSPQQGRPGNTIYFGEGSWLTVV.

There are a few counts of this clonotype. The rearrangement joins TRBV5-1 to TRBJ2-2, with 9 positions matching TRBD2. This CDR3 spans 15 amino acids. CDR1 SGHRS and CDR2 YFSETQ come from the germline V gene. The V and J ends lost 2 bases and 5 bases, in that order; junction bases with no gene match: 4. As DNA, the CDR3 is TGCGCCAGCAGCTTAGGACTAGCGAGGACCGGGGAGCTGTTTTTT. Protein sequence: CASSLGLARTGELFF.

V usage is TRBV6-5 and J usage is TRBJ2-7; tentatively, D is TRBD1 (5 bases). Germline CDR1 MNHEY, CDR2 SVGAGI. Between the trimmed V and J ends, which lost 7 bases and 1 base, there was a span of 20 bases. This CDR3 contains 16 residues. The CDR3 coding sequence is TGTGCCAGCACCGGACCCCCGGCAGGGCGATCCTACGAGCAGTACTTC. Translating gives CASTGPPAGRSYEQYF.

This clonotype was seen only a few times. The rearrangement joins TRBV6-4 to TRBJ2-2; maybe TRBD2 (5 bases). The CDR3 consists of 16 residues. V shed 4 bases and J shed 0 bases, with 12 bases lying between them. Germline CDR1 reads MRHNA; CDR2 reads SNTAGT. DNA for the CDR3: TGTGCCAGCAGTGTTGGTGGTAGCGCGAACACCGGGGAGCTGTTTTTT. Translated, it gives CASSVGGSANTGELFF.

On this clonotype: The germline gene is not matched at one end of the junction; a read error may be the cause. The chain carries TRBV19 and TRBJ1-2, with a possible D match to TRBD1 (6 bases). CDR1 and CDR2 from the germline V gene are LNHDA and SQIVND (reference sequence). CDR3 length: 14 residues. Here the CDR3 reads CASEPDRNVYGHTF. The CDR3, as DNA: TGTGCCAGCGAACCCGACAGGAATGTCTATGGCCACACCTTC.

This clonotype was found many times. The chain couples TRBV5-1 to TRBJ2-7, with D possibly TRBD1 on 6 matching bases. The length of the CDR3 is 14 residues. Trimming stripped 3 bases from V and 0 bases from J, with 10 bases between. The germline V gene encodes CDR1 SGHRS and CDR2 YFSETQ. CDR3 sequence: CASSSRDTSYEQYF. The CDR3, as DNA: TGCGCCAGCAGCTCACGGGACACCTCCTACGAGCAGTACTTC.

This clonotype appeared a single time. This rearrangement joins TRBV12-5 to TRBJ1-1, with D perhaps matching TRBD1 (6 bases). CDR1 and CDR2 from the germline V gene are LGHNT and FRNRAP. With 2 bases removed from V and 0 bases from J, the gap between germline ends came to 10 bases. CDR3 length: 15 amino acids. The CDR3 sequence is CASGLWAGVNTEAFF. As DNA, the CDR3 is TGTGCTAGTGGTTTGTGGGCAGGGGTGAACACTGAAGCTTTCTTT.

This clonotype was seen only a few times. The chain recombines TRBV2 with TRBJ2-1; 10 nucleotides match TRBD2. In germline, CDR1 is SNHLY, CDR2 FYNNEI. The V segment lost 4 bases and the J segment 10 bases; nucleotides outside the gene matches: 10. There are 15 residues in the CDR3. The CDR3 nucleotides read TGTGCCAGCAGTGGCCTAGCGGGGGCAGCTATAGAGCAGTTCTTC. Encoded protein: CASSGLAGAAIEQFF.

This clonotype appeared many times. The genes are TRBV7-3 and TRBJ2-3, with 14 positions matching TRBD2. Germline V CDR1 and CDR2: SGHTA, FQGTGA. V trimming: 2 bases; J trimming: 5 bases; junction bases outside the gene matches: 6. The length of the CDR3 is 17 residues. CDR3 protein: CASSLGPGLAGEDTQYF. As DNA, the CDR3 is TGTGCCAGCAGCTTAGGACCGGGACTAGCGGGGGAAGATACGCAGTATTTT.

This clonotype was seen repeatedly, ten times or more. The chain couples TRBV2 to TRBJ2-1; 14 bases align to TRBD2. V lost 2 bases and J lost 8; bases outside the gene matches: 8. CDR1 and CDR2 from the germline V gene are SNHLY and FYNNEI. The CDR3 extends over 17 amino acids. The CDR3 DNA is TGTGCCAGCAGTGAAACGGGACTAGCGGGAGAAGGCGATGAGCAGTTCTTC. Its protein product is CASSETGLAGEGDEQFF.

The chain joins TRBV12-3 or TRBV12-4 to TRBJ2-7; 11 positions match TRBD2. V was pared by 5 bases and J by 4 bases, with 10 bases of the junction left unmatched. The CDR3 has 16 amino acids. The CDR3 region has the DNA TGTGCCAGCAGTCGGACTAGCGGGTTAGCTCAGTACGAGCAGTACTTC. Amino acids: CASSRTSGLAQYEQYF.

The chain recombines TRBV5-1 with TRBJ1-6, with D perhaps TRBD1 (5 bases). V shed 0 bases and J shed 9 bases, with 13 bases lying between them. CDR3 length equals 15 residues. Germline CDR1 and CDR2: SGHRS and YFSETQ. The CDR3 loop is CASSLEGRRTSPLHF. In DNA, the CDR3 is TGCGCCAGCAGCTTGGAGGGACGCCGTACTTCACCCCTCCACTTT.

The V and J genes are TRBV7-2 and TRBJ2-3; a weak D match, TRBD2 (6 bases). Germline-derived CDR1 and CDR2 are SGHTA and FQGNSA. The ends were cut back, 3 bases at V and 2 bases at J, with 9 bases in the middle. The CDR3 runs 14 residues. The CDR3 bases are TGTGCCAGCAGCTTCGCGGGGCTCACAGATACGCAGTATTTT. It translates to CASSFAGLTDTQYF.

The sample holds many counts of this clonotype. For the CDR3, the DNA is TGCAGTGCTAGGAGCTGGGGACAGGGTGGACAAGAGACCCAGTACTTC. Translating it yields CSARSWGQGGQETQYF. The chain links TRBV20-1 to TRBJ2-5; 9 positions match TRBD1. This CDR3 comprises 16 residues. Trimming cost V 3 bases and J 2 bases; bases outside gene matches: 10. Germline V gene lookup returns CDR1 DFQATT and CDR2 SNEGSKA (reference sequence).

This clonotype was counted many times. The rearrangement uses TRBV6-1 and TRBJ1-1; tentative D call: TRBD1 (6 bases). CDR1 MNHNS and CDR2 SASEGT come from the germline V gene. V lost 4 bases and J lost 0, with 9 bases in between. There are 14 residues in the CDR3. The CDR3 spells CASSVRGLNTEAFF. The CDR3 DNA reads TGTGCCAGCAGTGTCAGGGGTCTGAACACTGAAGCTTTCTTT.

This clonotype came up many times. CDR3 sequence reads: CASKSEQPFLNSPLHF. CDR3 sequence (DNA): TGTGCCAGCAAATCCGAACAGCCGTTTTTGAATTCACCCCTCCACTTT. The V call is TRBV11-2, the J call TRBJ1-6; D remains ambiguous. Trimming left V 7 bases short and J 7 bases short, with 20 bases between. CDR1 and CDR2 from the germline V gene are SGHAT and FQNNGV. The length of the CDR3 is 16 residues.

This clonotype appeared a few times. The CDR3 sequence: CASSLNPLAVVGEQFF. As DNA, the CDR3 is TGTGCCAGCAGCTTAAACCCTCTAGCGGTCGTCGGTGAGCAGTTCTTC. The chain employs TRBV7-2 and TRBJ2-1; 7 bases fit TRBD2. This CDR3 spans 16 amino acids. Trimming removed 2 bases from V and 9 bases from J; junction bases left unmatched: 13. CDR1 SGHTA and CDR2 FQGNSA come from the germline V gene.

There are many counts of this clonotype. The chain has TRBV6-1 and TRBJ1-2, with TRBD1 as a possible D gene (5 bases). V was shortened by 2 bases and J by 4 bases, with 11 bases between the two germline ends. Germline-derived CDR1 and CDR2 are MNHNS and SASEGT. The length of the CDR3 is 14 residues. CDR3 sequence: CASSETERGYGYTF. In DNA, the CDR3 is TGTGCCAGCAGTGAAACCGAGAGGGGCTATGGCTACACCTTC.

This clonotype appeared a few times. At one of its ends the junction is not consistent with the germline gene, which may arise from a read error. The chain carries TRBV7-9 and TRBJ2-7, with TRBD2 matching over 7 bases. The CDR3 has 13 residues. Looked up from germline, CDR1 is SEHNR and CDR2 is FQNEAQ (reference sequence). DNA of the CDR3: TGTGCCGGCAGCCCACGGGGGGCCTACGAGCAGTACTTC. It yields the protein CAGSPRGAYEQYF.

This clonotype has a count of ten or more. This rearrangement joins TRBV2 to TRBJ1-3, with D possibly TRBD1 on 6 matching bases. CDR3 length: 13 amino acids. Trimming stripped 8 bases from V and 5 bases from J, with 13 bases between. Germline values: CDR1 SNHLY, CDR2 FYNNEI. For the CDR3, the DNA is TGTGCCAGCCACCGGGACACTCGAAACACCATATATTTT. Protein sequence: CASHRDTRNTIYF.

This chain uses TRBV20-1 with TRBJ1-1, with D unclear. V lost 5 bases and J lost 0, with 16 bases in between. There are 15 residues in the CDR3. The germline gives CDR1 DFQATT, CDR2 SNEGSKA (reference sequence). The CDR3 loop is CSAGSPASMNTEAFF. The CDR3 DNA reads TGCAGTGCTGGGTCGCCCGCCAGCATGAACACTGAAGCTTTCTTT.

The chain has TRBV7-9 and TRBJ1-4, with D possibly matching TRBD1 (6 bases). V was trimmed by 5 bases and J by 2 bases, leaving 12 bases between them. The germline gives CDR1 SEHNR, CDR2 FQNEAQ (reference sequence). The length of the CDR3 is 15 residues. DNA of the CDR3: TGTGCCAGCAGCCCCCCCGGGGGCACTAATGAAAAACTGTTTTTT. Translating gives CASSPPGGTNEKLFF. Based on the CDR3 plus reference TRBV7-9 and TRBJ1-4, the full variable domain is DTGVSQNPRHKITKRGQNVTFRCDPISEHNRLYWYRQTLGQGPEFLTYFQNEAQLEKSRLLSDRFSAERPKGSFSTLEIQRTEQGDSAMYLCASSPPGGTNEKLFFGSGTQLSVL.

The genes are TRBV29-1 and TRBJ1-2, with 7 bases matching TRBD1. J was trimmed by 8 bases and V by 4 bases; bases with no gene match: 7. The CDR3 is 12 amino acids. The germline gives CDR1 SQVTM, CDR2 ANQGSEA. The CDR3 nucleotides are TGCAGCGTTGGGACAGGCGAGCAGGGCTACACCTTC. Translating gives CSVGTGEQGYTF.

This clonotype was counted at least ten times. This sequence joins TRBV3-1 and TRBJ1-1, with D hard to call. The germline V gene encodes CDR1 LGHDT and CDR2 YNNKEL (reference sequence). Trimming pared 3 bases from V and 1 base from J, leaving 9 bases between. The CDR3 has 14 amino acids. The CDR3 is CASSHDIGNTEAFF. The CDR3 DNA is TGTGCCAGCAGCCATGACATAGGGAACACTGAAGCTTTCTTT.

Ten or more counts support this clonotype. The rearrangement uses TRBV7-2 and TRBJ2-1; D might be TRBD2 (6 bases). V lost 2 bases and J 3 bases, leaving 11 bases between the germline ends. The CDR3 spans 15 residues. Germline CDR1 is SGHTA and CDR2 is FQGNSA. CDR3 coding DNA: TGTGCCAGCAGCTTAAGTAGCGGAAACTACAATGAGCAGTTCTTC. Its translation: CASSLSSGNYNEQFF.

The table lists this clonotype with many counts. V and J are TRBV12-3 or TRBV12-4 and TRBJ1-4; no clear D gene. Trimming cost V 6 bases and J 7 bases, with 18 bases left between them. There are 15 residues in the CDR3. CDR3 coding DNA: TGTGCCAGCAGCCGGGTGAGGAGCGGCAGTGAAAAACTGTTTTTT. It specifies CASSRVRSGSEKLFF.

The DNA of the CDR3 is TGTGCCAGCAGTGAAGAAGCGATTAGCAATCAGCCCCAGCATTTT. It encodes CASSEEAISNQPQHF. The rearrangement uses TRBV6-1 and TRBJ1-5; D not resolved. This CDR3 comprises 15 residues. V lost 1 base, J lost 0 bases, and 7 bases lay in between. The germline V gene encodes CDR1 MNHNS and CDR2 SASEGT.

Many counts were recorded for this clonotype. Written as DNA, the CDR3 is TGTGCCAGCAGCGTGACAGGGGTTGAGTTCGAGCAGTACTTC. It yields the protein CASSVTGVEFEQYF. The chain recombines TRBV11-2 with TRBJ2-7; 8 nucleotides agree with TRBD1. Losses at the gene ends were 5 bases for V and 6 bases for J; bases not matched to a gene: 9. Per germline, CDR1 SGHAT and CDR2 FQNNGV. The CDR3 runs 14 residues.